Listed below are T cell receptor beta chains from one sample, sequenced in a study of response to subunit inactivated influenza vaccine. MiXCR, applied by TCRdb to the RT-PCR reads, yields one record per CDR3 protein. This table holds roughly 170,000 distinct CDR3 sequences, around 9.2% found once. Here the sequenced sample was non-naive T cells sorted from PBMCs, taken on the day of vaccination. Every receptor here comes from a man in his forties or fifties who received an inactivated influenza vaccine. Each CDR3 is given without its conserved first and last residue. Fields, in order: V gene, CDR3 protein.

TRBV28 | ASRRQGPSPQH
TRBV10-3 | AISESLTGGTSYEQY
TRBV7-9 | AGGTSGPNEQF
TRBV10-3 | AIAGGANEKLF
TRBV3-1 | ASSQGTSPLNEQF
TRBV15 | ATDTSWVSGRTQLPEQY
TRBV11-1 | ASSLEGQQY
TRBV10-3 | ATESGGYTGELF
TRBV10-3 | AISESGGGQGTLRTQY
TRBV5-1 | ASASSREIGELF
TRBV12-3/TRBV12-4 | ASSSGSRYGYT
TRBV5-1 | ASSLRQGNYNEQF
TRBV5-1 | ASSSKRQGEETQY
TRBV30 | AWDPGLAGVGAYNEQF
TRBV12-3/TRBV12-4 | ASSLGGYLVGEQF
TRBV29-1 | SARTSGGTDTQY
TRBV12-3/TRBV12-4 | ASTRDGNQPQH
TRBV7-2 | ASSTSGRTETQY
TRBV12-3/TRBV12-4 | ASTQQGTSTDTQY
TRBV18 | ASSPRTSGISNEQF
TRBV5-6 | ASSTMDRGSHGYT
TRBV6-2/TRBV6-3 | ASSYRRLAGGPYEQY
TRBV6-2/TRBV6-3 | ASKGTSSYNSPLH
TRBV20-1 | SARDRGVFLHEQF
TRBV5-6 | ASSFGVSSYNEQF